Below are 11 T cell receptor beta chains sequenced from a single sample in a study of cytomegalovirus exposure and HLA in healthy donors. Amplification used 60 Vbeta primers and 13 Jbeta primers. Sequencing was performed with immunoSEQ multiplex PCR; in TCRdb, only in-frame clones are kept and a portion is missing. The table includes 100,000 to 150,000 clones, approximately 84% detected once. Sequenced sample: PBMCs. These receptors were collected from a woman between 18 and 29 years old in good health and CMV-seronegative.

The rearrangement links TRBV2 to TRBJ2-7; a weak D match, TRBD2 (6 bases). The CDR3 contains 15 residues. The germline CDR1 and CDR2 sequences are SNHLY and FYNNEI. V was clipped by 4 bases and J by 3 bases, with 16 bases between them. CDR3 bases: TGTGCCAGCAGTGTCTTCTCGGGGGATTTCTACGAGCAGTACTTC. It translates to CASSVFSGDFYEQYF.

DNA for the CDR3: TGCGCCAGCAGTGTCGGGAGTTACAATGAGCAGTTCTTC. This gives the protein CASSVGSYNEQFF. The rearrangement uses TRBV10-2 and TRBJ2-1, with TRBD2 as a possible D gene (6 bases). V was cut by 4 bases and J by 4 bases, with 8 bases left in between. The CDR3 is made up of 13 amino acids. Germline V gene data show CDR1 as WSHSY and CDR2 as SAAADI.

This chain uses TRBV5-4 with TRBJ1-1, with D possibly matching TRBD1 (6 bases). CDR1 SGHNT and CDR2 YYREEE come from the germline V gene (reference sequence). V lost 0 bases and J lost 5, with 8 bases in between. The CDR3 consists of 13 residues. CDR3 sequence reads: CASSLAGQTEAFF. In nucleotides, the CDR3 is TGTGCCAGCAGCTTGGCAGGACAGACTGAAGCTTTCTTT.

The V and J genes are TRBV7-9 and TRBJ2-1, with D possibly matching TRBD2 (6 bases). V dropped 2 bases and J dropped 8 bases, with 13 bases sitting between them. CDR3 length equals 14 residues. The germline V gene has CDR1 SEHNR and CDR2 FQNEAQ (reference sequence). The CDR3 DNA is TGTGCCAGCAGCTTATCTAGCGTAAAGCATGAGCAGTTCTTC. It translates to CASSLSSVKHEQFF.

J is TRBJ2-7 and V is TRBV7-2; 7 bases are a match to TRBD2. The trim removed 5 bases at V and 0 bases at J, leaving 10 bases unmatched. CDR3 length equals 16 residues. Germline V gene sequence: CDR1 SGHTA, CDR2 FQGNSA. CDR3 in DNA: TGTGCCAGCAGCCCCCCCAGCGGGGCTAACTCCTACGAGCAGTACTTC. This translates into CASSPPSGANSYEQYF.

This clone was seen once. The chain joins TRBV7-7 to TRBJ2-2, with D perhaps TRBD2 (5 bases). Trimming removed 5 bases from V and 6 bases from J, with 22 bases in between. The CDR3 loop spans 17 amino acids. Per germline, CDR1 SSHAT and CDR2 FNYEAQ (reference sequence). The CDR3 DNA reads TGTGCCAGCAGCCCGAGTTCGGGGTCGGATTTCGCCGGGGAGCTGTTTTTT. This translates into CASSPSSGSDFAGELFF.

The rearrangement joins TRBV11-2 to TRBJ2-7; 7 positions agree with TRBD2. From germline, CDR1 is SGHAT and CDR2 FQNNGV. The CDR3 totals 16 residues. V gave up 5 bases and J gave up 5 bases; unmatched junction bases: 15. CDR3 in amino acids: CASSPRPGGRRHEQYF. The CDR3 DNA is TGTGCCAGCAGCCCGAGGCCTGGCGGGAGAAGGCACGAGCAGTACTTC.

The rearrangement joins TRBV5-4 to TRBJ2-5; 8 positions match TRBD1. Germline lookup yields CDR1 SGHNT and CDR2 YYREEE (reference sequence). With 4 bases clipped from V and 2 bases from J, the junction kept 7 bases outside the gene matches. CDR3 length equals 15 residues. CDR3: CASSKAGGTQETQYF. In nucleotides, the CDR3 is TGTGCCAGCAGCAAAGCAGGGGGCACACAAGAGACCCAGTACTTC.

In its sample, this clone was seen a few times. The CDR3 spells CASGRASGSETQYF. CDR3 coding DNA: TGTGCCAGCGGCCGGGCCAGCGGGTCGGAGACCCAGTACTTC. The J gene is TRBJ2-5, the V gene TRBV25-1, with TRBD2 as a possible D gene (6 bases). The CDR3 runs 14 residues. Per the germline V gene, CDR1 is MGHDK and CDR2 is SYGVNS. The ends were cut back, 8 bases at V and 5 bases at J, with 18 bases in the middle.

The chain carries TRBV15 and TRBJ1-3; D is undetermined. V lost 1 base and J 3 bases, leaving 7 bases between the germline ends. The CDR3 spans 14 residues. The V gene's germline CDR1 is LNHNV and CDR2 YYDKDF (reference sequence). The DNA of the CDR3 is TGTGCCACCAGCAGAGGGGGAGATGGAAACACCATATATTTT. Translated, it gives CATSRGGDGNTIYF. The full variable domain, its missing parts supplied by reference TRBV15 and TRBJ1-3, is DAMVIQNPRYQVTQFGKPVTLSCSQTLNHNVMYWYQQKSSQAPKLLFHYYDKDFNNEADTPDNFQSRRPNTSFCFLDIRSPGLGDTAMYLCATSRGGDGNTIYFGEGSWLTVV.

This chain joins TRBV11-3 and TRBJ2-1, with TRBD2 matching 10 bases. The CDR3 sequence is 16 residues long. Germline-derived CDR1 and CDR2 are SGHNT and YENEEA. V trimming: 4 bases; J trimming: 7 bases; junction bases outside the gene matches: 10. CDR3 nucleotide sequence: TGTGCCAGCAGCTCGAGGACTAGCGGAGCCCTAAATGAGCAGTTCTTC. Residues: CASSSRTSGALNEQFF. The variable domain in full, completed from reference TRBV11-3 and TRBJ2-1, reads EAGVVQSPRYKIIEKKQPVAFWCNPISGHNTLYWYLQNLGQGPELLIRYENEEAVDDSQLPKDRFSAERLKGVDSTLKIQPAELGDSAVYLCASSSRTSGALNEQFFGPGTRLTVL.